Following are 17 T cell receptor beta chains from one sample sequenced in a study of T cell changes during pregnancy in multiple sclerosis. This table comes from immunoSEQ multiplex PCR, and its TCRdb copy is limited to in-frame clones, with some not included. This sample has tens of thousands of clones, with 90% found just once. The starting material was peripheral blood, obtained after pregnancy. Receptors originate from a female donor in good health, enrolled as a control in a pregnancy study.

The chain has TRBV7-9 and TRBJ1-5; 8 bases fit TRBD1. The germline V gene encodes CDR1 SEHNR and CDR2 FQNEAQ (reference sequence). With 8 bases clipped from V and 3 bases from J, the junction kept 9 bases outside the gene matches. This CDR3 contains 15 residues. CDR3 in DNA: TGTGCCAGCGGCCTTGGGACAGGAGACAATCAGCCCCAGCATTTT. The encoded protein is CASGLGTGDNQPQHF.

The gene calls are TRBV7-2 and TRBJ1-2, with 9 bases aligning to TRBD1. V lost 1 base and J lost 4; bases outside the gene matches: 4. Germline-derived CDR1 and CDR2 are SGHTA and FQGNSA. The CDR3 is 15 amino acids. Here the CDR3 DNA reads TGTGCCAGCAGCTTAGAGGGGGACAGGGCCTATGGCTACACCTTC. Translating gives CASSLEGDRAYGYTF. Using reference TRBV7-2 and TRBJ1-2 for the parts outside the CDR3, the full variable domain is GAGVSQSPSNKVTEKGKDVELRCDPISGHTALYWYRQSLGQGLEFLIYFQGNSAPDKSGLPSDRFSAERTGGSVSTLTIQRTQQEDSAVYLCASSLEGDRAYGYTFGSGTRLTVV.

This chain joins TRBV10-3 and TRBJ2-7; the match to TRBD1 covers 8 bases. The CDR3 is 14 residues long. The germline V gene has CDR1 ENHRY and CDR2 SYGVKD. Trimming removed 4 bases from V and 5 bases from J; junction bases left unmatched: 7. CDR3 bases: TGTGCCATCAGTGGGGGACAGGCAGGAGACGAGCAGTACTTC. Translating it yields CAISGGQAGDEQYF.

The table lists this clone with a count of one. The chain combines TRBV27 with TRBJ2-7, with D perhaps matching TRBD2 (5 bases). The germline gives CDR1 MNHEY, CDR2 SMNVEV (reference sequence). V lost 2 bases to trimming and J lost 2 bases, with 19 bases between them. The length of the CDR3 is 17 residues. In DNA form, the CDR3 reads TGTGCCAGCAGTTTACGGCAGACGGGGATTTGGGCCTACGAGCAGTACTTC. Translated: CASSLRQTGIWAYEQYF.

This clone was seen once. The chain joins TRBV7-2 to TRBJ1-2; 10 nucleotides align to TRBD1. The CDR3 sequence is 17 residues long. V gave up 5 bases and J gave up 4 bases; unmatched junction bases: 13. Germline V gives CDR1 SGHTA, CDR2 FQGNSA. CDR3 sequence reads: CASSLLHDRGQGYGYTF. The CDR3 nucleotides are TGTGCCAGCAGCCTACTCCACGACAGGGGGCAGGGCTATGGCTACACCTTC.

This chain uses TRBV30 with TRBJ2-7; 8 bases agree with TRBD1. CDR3 length: 15 residues. With V trimmed by 0 bases and J by 2 bases, 6 bases remained unmatched. Germline assignment: CDR1 GTSNPN and CDR2 SVGIG (reference sequence). CDR3 region: CAWSVTAGGPYEQYF. DNA for the CDR3: TGTGCCTGGAGTGTAACGGCAGGGGGCCCCTACGAGCAGTACTTC. The whole variable domain, filled in from reference TRBV30 and TRBJ2-7, reads SQTIHQWPATLVQPVGSPLSLECTVEGTSNPNLYWYRQAAGRGLQLLFYSVGIGQISSEVPQNLSASRPQDRQFILSSKKLLLSDSGFYLCAWSVTAGGPYEQYFGPGTRLTVT.

The DNA for the CDR3 is TGTGCCACCGAGACAGGGAACGAGCAGTACTTC. Encoded protein: CATETGNEQYF. The chain has TRBV15 and TRBJ2-7; TRBD1 matches 7 bases. Germline CDR1 and CDR2: LNHNV and YYDKDF (reference sequence). Trimming took 8 bases from V and 5 from J; bases not matched to a gene: 3. There are 11 residues in the CDR3.

The chain employs TRBV27 and TRBJ1-1; 11 nucleotides align to TRBD1. Germline CDR1 MNHEY, CDR2 SMNVEV (reference sequence). The CDR3 loop spans 19 amino acids. V lost 5 bases, J lost 1 base, and 15 bases stayed unmatched. CDR3 nucleotide sequence: TGTGCCAGCAGTCCGGACAGGGGGCATGGGTTGGGGGGGAACACTGAAGCTTTCTTT. It is translated as CASSPDRGHGLGGNTEAFF.

The chain recombines TRBV2 with TRBJ2-1, with 12 bases matching TRBD2. The junction had 8 bases not matched to a gene; V was cut back by 4 bases and J by 10 bases. The length of the CDR3 is 15 residues. The V gene's germline CDR1 is SNHLY and CDR2 FYNNEI. The CDR3 protein is CASSGGLAGYSEQFF. CDR3 coding DNA: TGTGCCAGCAGTGGAGGACTAGCGGGATATAGCGAGCAGTTCTTC. Using reference TRBV2 and TRBJ2-1 for the parts outside the CDR3, the full variable domain is EPEVTQTPSHQVTQMGQEVILRCVPISNHLYFYWYRQILGQKVEFLVSFYNNEISEKSEIFDDQFSVERPDGSNFTLKIRSTKLEDSAMYFCASSGGLAGYSEQFFGPGTRLTVL.

This sequence joins TRBV6-5 and TRBJ1-3, with 7 nucleotides matching TRBD1. Unmatched junction bases numbered 4, after V lost 2 bases and J lost 0 bases. Germline-derived CDR1 and CDR2 are MNHEY and SVGAGI. The CDR3 has 16 amino acids. The CDR3 coding sequence is TGTGCCAGCAGTTACGACAGGGTCGACTCTGGAAACACCATATATTTT. Amino acid sequence: CASSYDRVDSGNTIYF.

The CDR3 loop reads CASSLVAGDYNEQFF. DNA for the CDR3: TGCGCCAGCAGCTTGGTAGCGGGGGACTACAATGAGCAGTTCTTC. V gene TRBV5-1 combines with J gene TRBJ2-1; 9 bases are a match to TRBD2. The CDR3 contains 15 residues. V was pared by 0 bases and J by 3 bases, with 1 base of the junction left unmatched. The germline V gene has CDR1 SGHRS and CDR2 YFSETQ. The full variable domain, rest sourced from reference TRBV5-1 and TRBJ2-1, is KAGVTQTPRYLIKTRGQQVTLSCSPISGHRSVSWYQQTPGQGLQFLFEYFSETQRNKGNFPGRFSGRQFSNSRSEMNVSTLELGDSALYLCASSLVAGDYNEQFFGPGTRLTVL.

The rearrangement joins TRBV7-9 to TRBJ2-1; TRBD1 matches at 8 bases. The germline CDR1 and CDR2 sequences are SEHNR and FQNEAQ (reference sequence). The length of the CDR3 is 13 residues. J gave up 4 bases and V 8 bases, and 4 bases lay outside the gene matches. The CDR3 DNA sequence: TGTGCCAGCGGGCAGGGGGCATACAATGAGCAGTTCTTC. Its translation is CASGQGAYNEQFF.

V and J are TRBV29-1 and TRBJ2-5; D gene ambiguous. Germline CDR1 SQVTM, CDR2 ANQGSEA. V was clipped by 3 bases and J by 4 bases, with 9 bases between them. The CDR3 is 12 amino acids. The CDR3 is CSVDPSGETQYF. CDR3 nucleotides: TGCAGCGTTGACCCGTCCGGAGAGACCCAGTACTTC.

The chain has TRBV5-6 and TRBJ2-1, with D maybe TRBD1 (5 bases). The CDR3 extends over 13 amino acids. Per germline, CDR1 SGHDT and CDR2 YYEEEE. V was shortened by 4 bases and J by 8 bases, with 13 bases between the two germline ends. CDR3 amino acids: CASSLRGRHEQFF. The CDR3 region has the DNA TGTGCCAGCAGCCTAAGGGGTCGGCATGAGCAGTTCTTC.

The chain links TRBV2 to TRBJ1-5; weak D call: TRBD1 (5 bases). The germline CDR1 and CDR2 sequences are SNHLY and FYNNEI. V lost 6 bases to trimming and J lost 6 bases, with 12 bases between them. The CDR3 length is 13 residues. The CDR3 DNA is TGTGCCAGCAGCCCAGGGTCCGCTCAGCCCCAGCATTTT. Amino acids: CASSPGSAQPQHF.

The genes are TRBV15 and TRBJ1-3; D perhaps matches TRBD1 (6 bases). Germline values: CDR1 LNHNV, CDR2 YYDKDF (reference sequence). This CDR3 is 16 amino acids long. V shed 0 bases and J shed 3 bases, with 12 bases lying between them. The CDR3 coding sequence is TGTGCCACCAGCAGAGATCGAGCAGGGGTTGGAAACACCATATATTTT. Protein: CATSRDRAGVGNTIYF.

The J gene is TRBJ1-5, the V gene TRBV30; 9 bases agree with TRBD1. V trimming: 2 bases; J trimming: 7 bases; junction bases outside the gene matches: 9. This CDR3 spans 15 amino acids. CDR1 is GTSNPN and CDR2 is SVGIG in the germline V gene (reference sequence). CDR3 sequence: CAWSPTGTGRQPQHF. Written as DNA, the CDR3 is TGTGCCTGGAGTCCGACCGGGACAGGGAGACAGCCCCAGCATTTT.